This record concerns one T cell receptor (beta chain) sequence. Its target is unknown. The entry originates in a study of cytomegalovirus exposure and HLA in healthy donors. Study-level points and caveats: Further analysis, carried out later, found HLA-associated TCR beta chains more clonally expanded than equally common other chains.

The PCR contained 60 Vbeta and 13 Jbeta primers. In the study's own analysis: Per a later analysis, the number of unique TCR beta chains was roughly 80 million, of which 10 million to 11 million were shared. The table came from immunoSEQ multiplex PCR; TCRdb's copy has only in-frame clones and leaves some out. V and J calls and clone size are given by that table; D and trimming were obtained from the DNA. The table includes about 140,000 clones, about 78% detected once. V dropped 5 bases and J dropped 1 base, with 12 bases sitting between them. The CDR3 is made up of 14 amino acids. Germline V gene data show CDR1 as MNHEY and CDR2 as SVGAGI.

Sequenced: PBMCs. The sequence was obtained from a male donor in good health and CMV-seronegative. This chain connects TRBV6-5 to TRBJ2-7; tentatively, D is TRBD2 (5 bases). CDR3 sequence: CASSREFRSYEQYF. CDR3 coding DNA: TGTGCCAGCAGTCGGGAATTTAGGTCCTACGAGCAGTACTTC.